This is a list of T cell receptor beta chains from one sample in a study of blood T cell repertoires in COVID-19. Method: immunoSEQ multiplex PCR; TCRdb's copy keeps in-frame clones and lacks some. The repertoire holds about 280,000 clones, with roughly 89% as singletons. The sequencing input was PBMCs or T cells enriched from blood (not recorded which). The receptors here all came from a woman aged 60-75 years who had recovered from COVID-19. The CDR3 runs from the conserved cysteine through the conserved F or W. Each record gives: V gene, D gene, clone size, J gene, CDR3 protein, CDR3 DNA. A D gene is named only where the DNA matches it firmly. Expanded clones get a size class; other rows say once, few or many, or leave the size out.

V: TRBV7-6
D: -
size: -
J: TRBJ2-3
CDR3: CASSSGTDTQYF
DNA: TGTGCCAGCAGCTCCGGCACAGATACGCAGTATTTT

V: TRBV7-9
D: -
size: -
J: TRBJ1-1
CDR3: CASIPRGSKGNTEAFF
DNA: TGTGCCAGCATCCCCCGGGGTTCGAAGGGAAACACTGAAGCTTTCTTT

V: TRBV5-1
D: -
size: -
J: TRBJ2-6
CDR3: CASSSGGANVLTF
DNA: TGCGCCAGCAGCAGCGGTGGGGCCAACGTCCTGACTTTC

V: TRBV28
D: -
size: -
J: TRBJ2-5
CDR3: CASSGIHRGETQYF
DNA: TGTGCCAGCAGCGGGATTCACCGTGGGGAGACCCAGTACTTC

V: TRBV5-1
D: -
size: -
J: TRBJ2-5
CDR3: CASSLAGRPIQETQYF
DNA: TGCGCCAGCAGCTTGGCGGGAAGACCCATTCAAGAGACCCAGTACTTC

V: TRBV10-2
D: -
size: -
J: TRBJ1-3
CDR3: CASSPGQPISGNTIYF
DNA: TGCGCCAGCAGTCCCGGACAGCCAATATCTGGAAACACCATATATTTT

V: TRBV11-2
D: -
size: -
J: TRBJ2-5
CDR3: CASSTEWETQYF
DNA: TGTGCCAGCAGCACCGAGTGGGAGACCCAGTACTTC

V: TRBV28
D: TRBD2
size: -
J: TRBJ2-3
CDR3: CASTSGGGLGFTDTQYF
DNA: TGTGCCAGCACATCGGGGGGGGGCCTGGGTTTCACAGATACGCAGTATTTT

V: TRBV5-1
D: -
size: -
J: TRBJ1-1
CDR3: CASSLPSSEAFF
DNA: TGCGCCAGCAGCTTACCTAGCAGCGAAGCTTTCTTT

V: TRBV2
D: -
size: few
J: TRBJ2-2
CDR3: CASSPDTGELFF
DNA: TGTGCCAGCAGTCCGGACACCGGGGAGCTGTTTTTT

V: TRBV4-2
D: -
size: -
J: TRBJ2-1
CDR3: CASSQDPQGGYNEQFF
DNA: TGTGCCAGCAGCCAAGATCCCCAGGGGGGCTACAATGAGCAGTTCTTC

V: TRBV6-5
D: -
size: -
J: TRBJ1-1
CDR3: CASTQSGGTEAFF
DNA: TGTGCCAGCACCCAATCCGGGGGCACTGAAGCTTTCTTT

V: TRBV6-1
D: TRBD1
size: -
J: TRBJ1-6
CDR3: CASSESDRGESPLHF
DNA: TGTGCCAGCAGTGAAAGCGACAGGGGGGAATCACCCCTCCACTTT

V: TRBV2
D: TRBD2
size: -
J: TRBJ2-1
CDR3: CASSDPPAGGRHNEQFF
DNA: TGTGCCAGCAGTGACCCTCCGGCGGGGGGGCGGCACAATGAGCAGTTCTTC

V: TRBV7-6
D: TRBD1
size: -
J: TRBJ1-3
CDR3: CASSFGTGSGNTIYF
DNA: TGTGCCAGCAGCTTTGGGACAGGGTCTGGAAACACCATATATTTT

V: TRBV28
D: TRBD2
size: -
J: TRBJ2-3
CDR3: CASSGLAPDTQYF
DNA: TGTGCCAGCAGCGGACTAGCCCCAGATACGCAGTATTTT

V: TRBV18
D: -
size: -
J: TRBJ1-1
CDR3: CASSPTRGGKAFF
DNA: TGTGCCAGCTCACCGACCCGGGGGGGGAAAGCTTTCTTT

V: TRBV2
D: -
size: -
J: TRBJ1-3
CDR3: CASSDLGVEGSIYF
DNA: TGTGCCAGCAGTGATTTGGGAGTGGAGGGGTCCATATATTTT

V: TRBV5-8
D: TRBD1
size: -
J: TRBJ2-7
CDR3: CASSVLPGTGGTAYEQYF
DNA: TGTGCCAGCAGCGTATTACCCGGGACAGGAGGGACCGCCTACGAGCAGTACTTC

V: TRBV11-3
D: TRBD1
size: -
J: TRBJ1-4
CDR3: CASSSKEGTVGKLFF
DNA: TGTGCCAGCAGCTCAAAAGAGGGGACAGTAGGAAAACTGTTTTTT

V: TRBV21-1
D: -
size: -
J: TRBJ1-6
CDR3: CASSPGGQKKNSPLHF
DNA: TGTGCCAGCAGTCCAGGAGGACAGAAGAAGAATTCACCCCTCCACTTT

V: TRBV5-1
D: -
size: -
J: TRBJ1-1
CDR3: CASSLEVGGSTEAFF
DNA: TGCGCCAGCAGCTTGGAAGTAGGGGGTTCCACTGAAGCTTTCTTT

V: TRBV28
D: -
size: -
J: TRBJ2-2
CDR3: CASTDPGSGTGELFF
DNA: TGTGCCAGCACCGATCCGGGGTCTGGCACCGGGGAGCTGTTTTTT

V: TRBV27
D: -
size: -
J: TRBJ1-5
CDR3: CASSPTGIGNQPQHF
DNA: TGTGCCAGCAGTCCTACAGGGATAGGCAATCAGCCCCAGCATTTT

V: TRBV5-1
D: TRBD2
size: -
J: TRBJ2-3
CDR3: CASSHGLAGGPDTQYF
DNA: TGCGCCAGCAGCCACGGACTAGCGGGGGGGCCAGATACGCAGTATTTT

V: TRBV3-1/TRBV3-2
D: TRBD1
size: -
J: TRBJ1-2
CDR3: CASSQEQGVGGYTF
DNA: TGTGCCAGCAGCCAAGAGCAGGGGGTGGGTGGCTACACCTTC

V: TRBV3-1/TRBV3-2
D: -
size: -
J: TRBJ2-3
CDR3: CASRRGSFTQYF
DNA: TGTGCCAGCAGGCGGGGTTCCTTTACGCAGTATTTT